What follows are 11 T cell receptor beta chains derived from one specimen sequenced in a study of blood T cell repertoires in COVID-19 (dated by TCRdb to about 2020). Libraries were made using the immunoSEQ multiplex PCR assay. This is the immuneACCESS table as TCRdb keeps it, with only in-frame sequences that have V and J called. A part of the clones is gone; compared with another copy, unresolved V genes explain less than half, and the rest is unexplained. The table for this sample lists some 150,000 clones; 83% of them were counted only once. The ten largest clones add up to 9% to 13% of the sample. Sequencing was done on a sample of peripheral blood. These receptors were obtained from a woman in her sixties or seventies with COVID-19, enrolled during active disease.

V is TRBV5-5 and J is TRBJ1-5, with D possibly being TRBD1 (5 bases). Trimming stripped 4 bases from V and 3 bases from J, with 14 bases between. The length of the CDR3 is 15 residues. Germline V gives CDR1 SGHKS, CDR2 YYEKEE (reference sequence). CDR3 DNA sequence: TGTGCCAGCAGCCCCGGGACTTTTAACAATCAGCCCCAGCATTTT. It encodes CASSPGTFNNQPQHF.

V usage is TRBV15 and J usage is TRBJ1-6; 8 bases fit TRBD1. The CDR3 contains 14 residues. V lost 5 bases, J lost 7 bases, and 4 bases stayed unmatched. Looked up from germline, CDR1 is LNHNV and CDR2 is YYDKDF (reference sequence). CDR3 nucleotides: TGTGCCACCAGCGGGGGACAGGAGAATTCACCCCTCCACTTT. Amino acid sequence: CATSGGQENSPLHF.

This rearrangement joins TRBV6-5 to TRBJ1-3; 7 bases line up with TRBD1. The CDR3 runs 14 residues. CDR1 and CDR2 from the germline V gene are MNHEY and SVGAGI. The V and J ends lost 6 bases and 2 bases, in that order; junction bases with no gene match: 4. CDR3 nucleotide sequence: TGTGCCAGCAGGGGGACAGCAGCTGGAAACACCATATATTTT. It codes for CASRGTAAGNTIYF.

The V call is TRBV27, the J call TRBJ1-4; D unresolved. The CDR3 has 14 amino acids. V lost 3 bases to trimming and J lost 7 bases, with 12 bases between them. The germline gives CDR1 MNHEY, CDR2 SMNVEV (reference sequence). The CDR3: CASSFQVAGEKLFF. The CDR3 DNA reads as TGTGCCAGCAGTTTTCAGGTCGCGGGTGAAAAACTGTTTTTT.

The CDR3 reads CASSPGQGTDTQYF. The CDR3 DNA reads as TGTGCCAGCAGCCCCGGACAGGGAACAGATACGCAGTATTTT. This sequence joins TRBV7-8 and TRBJ2-3; 8 bases match TRBD1. Germline V gene data show CDR1 as SGHVS and CDR2 as FQNEAQ. Unmatched junction bases numbered 4, after V lost 5 bases and J lost 3 bases. This CDR3 contains 14 residues.

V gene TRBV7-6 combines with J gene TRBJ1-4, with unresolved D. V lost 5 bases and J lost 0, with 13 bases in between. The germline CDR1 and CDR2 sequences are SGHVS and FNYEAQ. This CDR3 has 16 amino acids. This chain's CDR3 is CASSGFGEATNEKLFF. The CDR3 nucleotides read TGTGCCAGCAGCGGATTTGGGGAGGCAACTAATGAAAAACTGTTTTTT.

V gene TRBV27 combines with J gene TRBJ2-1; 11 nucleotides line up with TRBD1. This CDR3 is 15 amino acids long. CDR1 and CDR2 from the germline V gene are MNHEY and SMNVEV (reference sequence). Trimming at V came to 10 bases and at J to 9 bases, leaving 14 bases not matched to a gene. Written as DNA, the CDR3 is TGTGCCACCTACCGACCGGGACAGGGGGTTGGTGAGCAGTTCTTC. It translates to CATYRPGQGVGEQFF.

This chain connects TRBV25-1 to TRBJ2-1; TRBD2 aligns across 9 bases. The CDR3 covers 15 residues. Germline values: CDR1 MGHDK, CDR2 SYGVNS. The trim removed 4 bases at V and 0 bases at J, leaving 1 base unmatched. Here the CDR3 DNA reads TGTGCCAGCAGTGGTAGCGGGGGCTCCTACAATGAGCAGTTCTTC. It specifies CASSGSGGSYNEQFF.

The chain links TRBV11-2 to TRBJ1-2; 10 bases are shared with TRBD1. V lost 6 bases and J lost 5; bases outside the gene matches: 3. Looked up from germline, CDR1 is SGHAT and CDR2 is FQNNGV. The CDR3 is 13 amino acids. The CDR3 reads CASSQDRGYGYTF. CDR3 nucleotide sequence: TGTGCCAGCAGTCAGGACAGGGGGTATGGCTACACCTTC.

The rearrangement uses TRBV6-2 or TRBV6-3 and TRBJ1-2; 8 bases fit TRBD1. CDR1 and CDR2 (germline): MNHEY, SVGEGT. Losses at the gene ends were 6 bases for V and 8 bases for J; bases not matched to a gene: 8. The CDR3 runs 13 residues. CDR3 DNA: TGTGCCAGCAGCACACAGGGGGAAAAGGGCTACACCTTC. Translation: CASSTQGEKGYTF.

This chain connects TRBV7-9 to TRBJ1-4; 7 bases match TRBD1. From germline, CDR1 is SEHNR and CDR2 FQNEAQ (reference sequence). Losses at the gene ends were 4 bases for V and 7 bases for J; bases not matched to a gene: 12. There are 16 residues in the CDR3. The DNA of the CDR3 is TGTGCCAGCAGCTGGTCGACAGGGCAGGTTTCTGAAAAACTGTTTTTT. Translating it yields CASSWSTGQVSEKLFF. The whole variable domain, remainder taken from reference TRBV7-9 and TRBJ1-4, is DTGVSQNPRHKITKRGQNVTFRCDPISEHNRLYWYRQTLGQGPEFLTYFQNEAQLEKSRLLSDRFSAERPKGSFSTLEIQRTEQGDSAMYLCASSWSTGQVSEKLFFGSGTQLSVL.